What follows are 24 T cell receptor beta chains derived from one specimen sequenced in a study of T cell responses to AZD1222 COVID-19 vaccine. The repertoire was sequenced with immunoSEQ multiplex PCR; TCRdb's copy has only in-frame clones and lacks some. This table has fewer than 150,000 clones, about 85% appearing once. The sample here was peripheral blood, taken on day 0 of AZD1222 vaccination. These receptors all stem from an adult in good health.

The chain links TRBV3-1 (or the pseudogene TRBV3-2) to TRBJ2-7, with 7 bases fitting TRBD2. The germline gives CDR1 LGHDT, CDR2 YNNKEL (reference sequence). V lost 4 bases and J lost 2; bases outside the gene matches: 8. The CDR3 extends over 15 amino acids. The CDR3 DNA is TGTGCCAGCAGCCGCCGGTCGGGGGGAACCTACGAGCAGTACTTC. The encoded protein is CASSRRSGGTYEQYF.

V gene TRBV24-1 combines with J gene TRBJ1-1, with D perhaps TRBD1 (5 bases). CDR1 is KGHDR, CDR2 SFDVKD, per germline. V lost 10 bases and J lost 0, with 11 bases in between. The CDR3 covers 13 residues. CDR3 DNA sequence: TGTGCCACTCGGGGCGATCTGAACACTGAAGCTTTCTTT. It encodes CATRGDLNTEAFF.

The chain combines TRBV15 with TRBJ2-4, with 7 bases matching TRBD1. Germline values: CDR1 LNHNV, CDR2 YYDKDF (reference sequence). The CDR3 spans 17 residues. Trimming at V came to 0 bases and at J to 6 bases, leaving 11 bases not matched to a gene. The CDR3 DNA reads TGTGCCACCAGCAGAGATTATTTGGGGGACAGCTTAAACATTCAGTACTTC. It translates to CATSRDYLGDSLNIQYF.

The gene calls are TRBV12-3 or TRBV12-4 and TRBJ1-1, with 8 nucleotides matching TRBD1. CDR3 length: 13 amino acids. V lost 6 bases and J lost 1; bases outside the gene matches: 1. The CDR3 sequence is CASRGTGNTEAFF. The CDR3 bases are TGTGCCAGCAGAGGGACAGGGAACACTGAAGCTTTCTTT.

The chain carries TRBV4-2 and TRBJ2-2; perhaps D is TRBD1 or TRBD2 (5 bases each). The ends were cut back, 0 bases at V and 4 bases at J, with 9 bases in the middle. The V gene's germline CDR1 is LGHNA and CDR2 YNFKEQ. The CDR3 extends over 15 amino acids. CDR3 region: CASSQDRGGTGELFF. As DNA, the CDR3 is TGTGCCAGCAGCCAAGACCGGGGCGGCACCGGGGAGCTGTTTTTT.

As DNA, the CDR3 is TGTGCCAGCAGCTCCGGGACAGGGGGAGCTGAAGCTTTCTTT. Its protein product is CASSSGTGGAEAFF. The V and J genes are TRBV13 and TRBJ1-1, with TRBD1 identical over 11 bases. CDR1 is PRHDT, CDR2 FYEKMQ, per germline (reference sequence). V lost 4 bases and J lost 6; bases outside the gene matches: 4. The CDR3 covers 14 residues.

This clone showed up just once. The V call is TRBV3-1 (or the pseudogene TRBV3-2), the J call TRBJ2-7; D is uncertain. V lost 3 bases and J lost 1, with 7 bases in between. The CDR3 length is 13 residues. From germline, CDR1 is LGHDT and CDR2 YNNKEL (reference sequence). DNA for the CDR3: TGTGCCAGCAGCCAGGGGTTTTCCTACGAGCAGTACTTC. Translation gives CASSQGFSYEQYF.

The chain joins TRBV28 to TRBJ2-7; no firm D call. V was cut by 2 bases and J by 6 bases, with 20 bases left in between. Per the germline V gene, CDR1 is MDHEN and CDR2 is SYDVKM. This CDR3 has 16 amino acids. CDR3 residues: CASSLSNILHSCEQYF. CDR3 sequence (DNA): TGTGCCAGCAGTTTAAGTAACATCCTACATTCGTGCGAGCAGTACTTC.

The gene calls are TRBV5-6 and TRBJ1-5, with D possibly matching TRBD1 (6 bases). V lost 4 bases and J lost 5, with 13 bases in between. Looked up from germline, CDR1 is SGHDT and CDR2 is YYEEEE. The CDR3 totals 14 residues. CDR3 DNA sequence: TGTGCCAGCAGCCGAGGGGGGCGGGATCAGCCCCAGCATTTT. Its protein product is CASSRGGRDQPQHF.

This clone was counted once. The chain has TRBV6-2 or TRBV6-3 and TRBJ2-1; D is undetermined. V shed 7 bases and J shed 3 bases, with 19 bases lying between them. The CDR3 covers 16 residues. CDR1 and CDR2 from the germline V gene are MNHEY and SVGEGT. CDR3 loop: CASTPGPPPLYNEQFF. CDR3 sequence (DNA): TGTGCCAGCACCCCTGGCCCACCCCCCCTCTACAATGAGCAGTTCTTC.

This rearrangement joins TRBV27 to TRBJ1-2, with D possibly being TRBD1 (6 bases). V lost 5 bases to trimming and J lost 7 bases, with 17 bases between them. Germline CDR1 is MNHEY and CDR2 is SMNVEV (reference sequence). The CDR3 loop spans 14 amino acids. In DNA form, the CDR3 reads TGTGCCAGCAGTAGGGGGATCGAGTCTGTTGGCTACACCTTC. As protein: CASSRGIESVGYTF.

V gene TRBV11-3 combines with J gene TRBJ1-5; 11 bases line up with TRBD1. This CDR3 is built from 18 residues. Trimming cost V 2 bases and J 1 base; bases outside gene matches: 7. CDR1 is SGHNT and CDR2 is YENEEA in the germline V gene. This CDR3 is CASSLRDRGSESNQPQHF. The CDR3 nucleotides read TGTGCCAGCAGCTTACGGGACAGGGGGTCGGAGAGCAATCAGCCCCAGCATTTT.

CDR3 protein: CASSRMDRATEAFF. CDR3 nucleotide sequence: TGCGCCAGCAGCCGGATGGACAGGGCCACTGAAGCTTTCTTT. The chain links TRBV5-1 to TRBJ1-1; 8 bases are a match to TRBD1. V was pared by 4 bases and J by 4 bases, with 6 bases of the junction left unmatched. The CDR3 spans 14 residues. The germline gives CDR1 SGHRS, CDR2 YFSETQ.

DNA for the CDR3: TGTGCCAGCAGCACCGGACAGGAAACCAATTCACCCCTCCACTTT. Amino acid sequence: CASSTGQETNSPLHF. The chain links TRBV5-8 to TRBJ1-6, with 7 bases that match TRBD1. The CDR3 consists of 15 residues. Trimming took 4 bases from V and 7 from J; bases not matched to a gene: 8. The germline CDR1 and CDR2 sequences are SGHTS and YDEGEE.

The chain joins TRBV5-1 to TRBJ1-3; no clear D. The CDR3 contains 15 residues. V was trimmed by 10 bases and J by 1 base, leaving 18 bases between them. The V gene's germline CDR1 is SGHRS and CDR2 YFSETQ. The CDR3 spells CARRWPYYSGNTIYF. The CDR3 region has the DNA TGCGCCCGCCGATGGCCTTACTATTCTGGAAACACCATATATTTT.

CDR3: CASKHGQQENQPQHF. DNA for the CDR3: TGTGCCAGCAAACACGGACAGCAAGAAAATCAGCCCCAGCATTTT. The chain uses TRBV6-8 and TRBJ1-5, with D possibly TRBD1 on 6 matching bases. Germline CDR1 MNHGY, CDR2 SAAAGT. This CDR3 spans 15 amino acids. Trimming stripped 7 bases from V and 4 bases from J, with 17 bases between.

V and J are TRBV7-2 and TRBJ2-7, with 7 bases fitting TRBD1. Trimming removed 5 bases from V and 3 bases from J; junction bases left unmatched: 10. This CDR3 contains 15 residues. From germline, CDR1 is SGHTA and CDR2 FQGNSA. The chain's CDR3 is CASSRTGESSYEQYF. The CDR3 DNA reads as TGTGCCAGCAGCCGCACAGGGGAATCGAGCTACGAGCAGTACTTC.

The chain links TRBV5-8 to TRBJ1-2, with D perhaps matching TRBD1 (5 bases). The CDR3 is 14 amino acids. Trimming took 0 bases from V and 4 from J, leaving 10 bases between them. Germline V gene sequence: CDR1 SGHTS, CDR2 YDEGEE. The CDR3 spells CASSLAQGFYGYTF. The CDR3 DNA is TGTGCCAGCAGCTTGGCGCAGGGTTTCTATGGCTACACCTTC.

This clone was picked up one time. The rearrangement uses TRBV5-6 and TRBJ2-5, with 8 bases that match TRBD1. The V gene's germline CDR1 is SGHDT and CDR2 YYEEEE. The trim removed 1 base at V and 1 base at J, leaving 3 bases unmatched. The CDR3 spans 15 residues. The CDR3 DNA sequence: TGTGCCAGCAGCTTGCCGGACAGGGTCCAAGAGACCCAGTACTTC. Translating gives CASSLPDRVQETQYF.

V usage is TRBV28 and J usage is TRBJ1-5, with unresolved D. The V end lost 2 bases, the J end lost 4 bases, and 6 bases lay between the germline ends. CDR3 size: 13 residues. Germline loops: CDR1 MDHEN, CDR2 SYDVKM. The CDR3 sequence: CASSLDKNQPQHF. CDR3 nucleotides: TGTGCCAGCAGTTTAGACAAAAATCAGCCCCAGCATTTT.

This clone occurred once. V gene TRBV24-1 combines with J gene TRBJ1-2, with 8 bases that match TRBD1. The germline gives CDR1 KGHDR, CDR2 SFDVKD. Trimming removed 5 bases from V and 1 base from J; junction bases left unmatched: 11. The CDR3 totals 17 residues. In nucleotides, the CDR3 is TGTGCCACCAGTGTTTCCAGGGGGCTCCCCCGTAACTATGGCTACACCTTC. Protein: CATSVSRGLPRNYGYTF.

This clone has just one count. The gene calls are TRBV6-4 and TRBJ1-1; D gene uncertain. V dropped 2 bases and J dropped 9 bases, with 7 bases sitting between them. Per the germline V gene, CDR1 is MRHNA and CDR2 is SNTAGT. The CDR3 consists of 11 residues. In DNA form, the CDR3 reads TGTGCCAGCAGTGACGGCGGAAAAGCTTTCTTT. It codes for CASSDGGKAFF.

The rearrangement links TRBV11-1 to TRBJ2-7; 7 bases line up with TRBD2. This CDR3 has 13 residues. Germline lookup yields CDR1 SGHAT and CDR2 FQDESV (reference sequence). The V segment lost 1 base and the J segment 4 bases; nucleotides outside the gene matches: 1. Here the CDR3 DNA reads TGTGCCAGCAGCTTAGTGGGACTATACGAGCAGTACTTC. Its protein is CASSLVGLYEQYF.

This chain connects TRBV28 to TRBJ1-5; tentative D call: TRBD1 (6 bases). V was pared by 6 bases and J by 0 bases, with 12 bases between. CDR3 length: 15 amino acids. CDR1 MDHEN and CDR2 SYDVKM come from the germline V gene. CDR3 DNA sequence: TGTGCCAGCAGCTCAGGGGCTAATAGCAATCAGCCCCAGCATTTT. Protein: CASSSGANSNQPQHF.